The 25 T cell receptor beta chains presented below share a single source sample, sequenced in a study of blood T cell repertoires in COVID-19. Using immunoSEQ multiplex PCR, the repertoire was profiled, and TCRdb retains in-frame clones only, with some absent. In the table there are hundreds of thousands of clones, around 87% of which are singletons. The sequencing input was peripheral blood. These receptors all stem from a human donor in a cohort sampled during active COVID-19.

The V call is TRBV5-1, the J call TRBJ1-6; D not certain. Germline V CDR1 and CDR2: SGHRS, YFSETQ. With 0 bases removed from V and 5 bases from J, the gap between germline ends came to 6 bases. This CDR3 region has 14 residues. CDR3 protein: CASSLEEDNSPLHF. The CDR3 region has the DNA TGCGCCAGCAGCTTGGAAGAGGATAATTCACCCCTCCACTTT.

The V gene is TRBV5-4, the J gene TRBJ2-1; no clear D. Between the trimmed V and J ends, which lost 4 bases and 6 bases, there was a span of 20 bases. This CDR3 has 16 amino acids. Germline assignment: CDR1 SGHNT and CDR2 YYREEE (reference sequence). CDR3 in amino acids: CASSPLGTVPTNEQFF. CDR3 DNA sequence: TGTGCCAGCAGCCCCCTGGGTACAGTTCCCACCAATGAGCAGTTCTTC.

The chain uses TRBV6-5 and TRBJ2-7; 9 bases match TRBD1. The germline CDR1 and CDR2 sequences are MNHEY and SVGAGI. This CDR3 has 14 residues. The V gene end was trimmed by 8 bases and the J gene end by 2 bases; junction bases not matched to a gene: 7. CDR3 sequence: CASRQGDAAYEQYF. In DNA form, the CDR3 reads TGTGCCAGCCGACAGGGGGACGCCGCCTACGAGCAGTACTTC.

The chain employs TRBV5-4 and TRBJ1-2; no clear D. V shed 0 bases and J shed 4 bases, with 10 bases lying between them. From germline, CDR1 is SGHNT and CDR2 YYREEE (reference sequence). CDR3 length equals 14 residues. The CDR3 here is CASSLGGSGYGYTF. CDR3 nucleotide sequence: TGTGCCAGCAGCTTGGGTGGGAGTGGCTATGGCTACACCTTC.

The chain joins TRBV5-4 to TRBJ1-1; TRBD1 is a possible D gene (5 bases). V gave up 0 bases and J gave up 10 bases, with 25 bases separating them. Germline loops: CDR1 SGHNT, CDR2 YYREEE (reference sequence). The length of the CDR3 is 17 residues. CDR3 DNA: TGTGCCAGCAGCTTGGGACAGTCGACCTTCGGGGGGGAGGTAGCTTTCTTT. This sequence encodes CASSLGQSTFGGEVAFF.

V gene TRBV4-1 combines with J gene TRBJ2-3, with 9 positions matching TRBD2. CDR1 and CDR2 (germline): MGHRA, YSYEKL. V lost 0 bases to trimming and J lost 3 bases; unmatched junction nucleotides: 13. This CDR3 spans 19 amino acids. This CDR3 is CASSQDGLAGMLRTDTQYF. As DNA, the CDR3 is TGCGCCAGCAGCCAAGATGGGCTAGCGGGGATGTTGAGGACAGATACGCAGTATTTT.

This clone came up once. This chain joins TRBV29-1 and TRBJ2-7, with D maybe TRBD1 (5 bases). CDR3 size: 12 residues. CDR1 and CDR2 (germline): SQVTM, ANQGSEA. The V end was cut by 1 base, the J end by 4 bases, with 8 bases between. The CDR3 DNA sequence: TGCAGCGTTGAAGCGACAGATTACGAGCAGTACTTC. Translation gives CSVEATDYEQYF.

This clone was seen a handful of times. This chain joins TRBV4-1 and TRBJ1-1; D unclear. Trimming took off 0 bases at V and 1 base at J, with 9 bases between the two ends. Per the germline V gene, CDR1 is MGHRA and CDR2 is YSYEKL. The CDR3 sequence is 15 residues long. In DNA form, the CDR3 reads TGCGCCAGCAGCCAAGAGGTGCGGGAGAACACTGAAGCTTTCTTT. It codes for CASSQEVRENTEAFF.

The J gene is TRBJ2-7, the V gene TRBV5-4; the match to TRBD1 covers 8 bases. V was pared by 3 bases and J by 7 bases, with 12 bases of the junction left unmatched. The CDR3 is made up of 15 amino acids. CDR1 is SGHNT, CDR2 YYREEE, per germline (reference sequence). Here the CDR3 DNA reads TGTGCCAGCAGCTGGGGGACAGGAGGAGGATGGGAGCAGTACTTC. Residues: CASSWGTGGGWEQYF. Filled out from reference TRBV5-4 and TRBJ2-7, the complete variable domain reads ETGVTQSPTHLIKTRGQQVTLRCSSQSGHNTVSWYQQALGQGPQFIFQYYREEENGRGNFPPRFSGLQFPNYSSELNVNALELDDSALYLCASSWGTGGGWEQYFGPGTRLTVT.

V gene TRBV4-1 combines with J gene TRBJ1-5; D gene ambiguous. This CDR3 has 17 amino acids. Trimming took 1 base from V and 8 from J, leaving 21 bases between them. The germline V gene has CDR1 MGHRA and CDR2 YSYEKL. DNA of the CDR3: TGCGCCAGCAGCCAAGTGGCCCCAACGGGTTTATCTAAGCCCCAGCATTTT. Amino acids: CASSQVAPTGLSKPQHF.

The V call is TRBV28, the J call TRBJ2-7; TRBD1 might be the D (8 bases). V lost 7 bases, J lost 3 bases, and 16 bases lay in between. The germline gives CDR1 MDHEN, CDR2 SYDVKM. The CDR3 has 14 residues. CDR3 DNA: TGTGCCAGCAACGACAGGGGAGGGGTCTACGAGCAGTACTTC. Its translation: CASNDRGGVYEQYF.

This clone was found once. The chain is built from TRBV6-5 and TRBJ2-7; 8 positions agree with TRBD1. Germline CDR1 MNHEY, CDR2 SVGAGI. Trimming cost V 8 bases and J 2 bases; bases outside gene matches: 2. The CDR3 contains 12 residues. DNA of the CDR3: TGTGCCAGCCGGGACAGGACCTACGAGCAGTACTTC. Its protein is CASRDRTYEQYF.

The chain joins TRBV9 to TRBJ1-2, with D unclear. This CDR3 comprises 14 residues. V was trimmed by 3 bases and J by 4 bases, leaving 13 bases between them. Germline CDR1 and CDR2: SGDLS and YYNGEE. CDR3 sequence: CASSAHNPLYGYTF. CDR3 nucleotides: TGTGCCAGCAGCGCACACAATCCTCTCTATGGCTACACCTTC.

V and J are TRBV6-6 and TRBJ2-1; the match to TRBD2 covers 10 bases. V trimming: 5 bases; J trimming: 8 bases; junction bases outside the gene matches: 18. Germline assignment: CDR1 MNHNY and CDR2 SVGAGI (reference sequence). The CDR3 contains 18 residues. CDR3 amino acids: CASSPLRTGRTSGDEQFF. CDR3 nucleotide sequence: TGTGCCAGCAGTCCCCTCAGGACAGGGCGAACTAGCGGGGATGAGCAGTTCTTC.

The chain is built from TRBV20-1 and TRBJ2-1, with 11 bases fitting TRBD2. Germline V lookup: CDR1 DFQATT, CDR2 SNEGSKA (reference sequence). This CDR3 has 14 amino acids. The V and J ends lost 3 bases and 9 bases, in that order; junction bases with no gene match: 7. The CDR3 nucleotides read TGCAGTGCTAGTCTAGCCCTAGCGGGAGGTGAGCAGTTCTTC. Amino acid sequence: CSASLALAGGEQFF.

This clone has just one count. The chain employs TRBV9 and TRBJ1-6; 7 bases map to TRBD1. The germline V gene encodes CDR1 SGDLS and CDR2 YYNGEE. The CDR3 contains 17 residues. With V trimmed by 0 bases and J by 10 bases, 13 bases remained unmatched. The CDR3 DNA is TGTGCCAGCAGCGTAGACCCAGACAGGGCGCGCGGGTCACCCCTCCACTTT. Its protein is CASSVDPDRARGSPLHF.

This clone appeared once. This chain joins TRBV9 and TRBJ1-1; 8 bases are a match to TRBD1. The CDR3 covers 15 residues. After removal of 4 bases from V and 0 bases from J, the junction contained 5 bases not matched to a gene. Germline lookup yields CDR1 SGDLS and CDR2 YYNGEE. DNA of the CDR3: TGTGCCAGCAGCTCCTCAGGGGGCTTGAACACTGAAGCTTTCTTT. Protein sequence: CASSSSGGLNTEAFF.

This chain connects TRBV29-1 to TRBJ1-1; 8 bases match TRBD1. Trimming took 6 bases from V and 4 from J; bases not matched to a gene: 4. In germline, CDR1 is SQVTM, CDR2 ANQGSEA. The CDR3 spans 12 residues. Here the CDR3 DNA reads TGCAGCGTAGGACAGGGTGGCACTGAAGCTTTCTTT. This translates into CSVGQGGTEAFF.

Only one count was recorded for this clone. The rearrangement links TRBV4-1 to TRBJ2-3; 7 nucleotides match TRBD2. This CDR3 comprises 19 residues. Germline-derived CDR1 and CDR2 are MGHRA and YSYEKL. The V segment lost 2 bases and the J segment 2 bases; nucleotides outside the gene matches: 16. CDR3 sequence reads: CASSQLRSASGTDTDTQYF. DNA of the CDR3: TGCGCCAGCAGCCAACTCCGTTCGGCTAGCGGAACCGACACAGATACGCAGTATTTT.

The chain is built from TRBV7-9 and TRBJ2-5, with 12 nucleotides matching TRBD2. The CDR3 has 17 residues. Germline V gene sequence: CDR1 SEHNR, CDR2 FQNEAQ (reference sequence). V shed 1 base and J 7 bases; nucleotides not matched to a gene: 10. Here the CDR3 reads CASSLGLAGGLSATQYF. DNA for the CDR3: TGTGCCAGCAGCTTAGGGCTAGCGGGGGGGCTGAGTGCGACCCAGTACTTC.

The table lists this clone with a count of one. J is TRBJ2-1 and V is TRBV5-6; tentatively, D is TRBD1 (6 bases). Trimming removed 1 base at V and 6 bases at J, with 14 bases between. The CDR3 loop spans 15 amino acids. Per the germline V gene, CDR1 is SGHDT and CDR2 is YYEEEE. The CDR3 region has the DNA TGTGCCAGCAGCTTGCTTGGTACAGGGACCAATGAGCAGTTCTTC. Its protein product is CASSLLGTGTNEQFF.

V gene TRBV5-1 combines with J gene TRBJ2-5, with D possibly TRBD2 on 5 matching bases. This CDR3 has 15 residues. V was pared by 4 bases and J by 4 bases, with 17 bases between. Germline V gene sequence: CDR1 SGHRS, CDR2 YFSETQ. CDR3 amino acids: CASSIGVGHVETQYF. In DNA form, the CDR3 reads TGCGCCAGCAGCATCGGGGTTGGCCATGTAGAGACCCAGTACTTC.

The rearrangement joins TRBV28 to TRBJ2-2; 10 positions match TRBD1. Germline V gives CDR1 MDHEN, CDR2 SYDVKM. The CDR3 contains 16 residues. V shed 5 bases, J shed 7 bases, and the junction held 10 bases outside the gene matches. The CDR3 here is CASSPAGTGAGGELFF. The DNA of the CDR3 is TGTGCCAGCAGTCCCGCCGGGACAGGGGCCGGCGGGGAGCTGTTTTTT. The variable domain in full, with the rest retrieved from reference TRBV28 and TRBJ2-2, is DVKVTQSSRYLVKRTGEKVFLECVQDMDHENMFWYRQDPGLGLRLIYFSYDVKMKEKGDIPEGYSVSREKKERFSLILESASTNQTSMYLCASSPAGTGAGGELFFGEGSRLTVL.

The chain joins TRBV7-9 to TRBJ1-4; D is perhaps TRBD1 (6 bases). V was clipped by 5 bases and J by 4 bases, with 14 bases between them. This CDR3 comprises 15 residues. Per germline, CDR1 SEHNR and CDR2 FQNEAQ (reference sequence). CDR3 sequence: CASSEPQGINEKLFF. The CDR3 nucleotides read TGTGCCAGCAGCGAGCCACAGGGCATTAATGAAAAACTGTTTTTT.

The chain employs TRBV5-6 and TRBJ2-3, with 11 bases matching TRBD2. The ends lost 6 bases at V and 1 base at J; junction bases unmatched: 7. The CDR3 consists of 16 residues. Per the germline V gene, CDR1 is SGHDT and CDR2 is YYEEEE. This CDR3 reads CASIAKGLAGTDTQYF. The CDR3 DNA is TGTGCCAGCATCGCCAAGGGACTAGCGGGCACAGATACGCAGTATTTT.